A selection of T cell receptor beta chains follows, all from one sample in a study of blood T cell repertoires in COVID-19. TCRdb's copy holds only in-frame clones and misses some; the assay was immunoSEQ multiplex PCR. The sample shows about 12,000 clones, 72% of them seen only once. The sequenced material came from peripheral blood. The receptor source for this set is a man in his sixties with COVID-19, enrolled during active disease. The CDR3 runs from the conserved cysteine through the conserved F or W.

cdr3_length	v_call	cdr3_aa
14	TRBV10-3	CATRETGGREKLFF
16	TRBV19	CASSISPSGGADTQYF
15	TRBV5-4	CASSLEGVLNYGYTF
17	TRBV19	CASSFRRASSSNQPQHF
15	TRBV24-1	CATSDSRSSGNTIYF
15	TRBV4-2	CASSHTIGTSGELFF
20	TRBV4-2	CASSQDSPGQAGRTFYGYTF
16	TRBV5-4	CASSPSGGRAVDTQYF
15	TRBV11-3	CASSLGVTSVSGQYF
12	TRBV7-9	CASSLLNYGYTF
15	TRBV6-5	CASSPGGRGTETQYF
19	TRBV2	CASSVWDRAGTSTEETQYF
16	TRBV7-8	CASSLEKGVRGSEQFF
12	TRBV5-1	CASSSYTDTQYF
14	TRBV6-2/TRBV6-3	CASSYSESNYGYTF
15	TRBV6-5	CASSAGTHFYNEQFF
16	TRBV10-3	CAISDPGRTDYNEQFF
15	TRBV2	CASRGTIISYNEQFF
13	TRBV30	CAWTRDYGSEQYF
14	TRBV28	CASSFLSGTDTQYF
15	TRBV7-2	CASSLQGAWLGEAFF
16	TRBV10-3	CAISSPRDRSSYEQYF